The next 5 T cell receptor beta chains were all read from a single sample in a study of T cells in Graves' hyperthyroidism and ophthalmopathy. TCR beta CDR3 region amplification was performed from RNA transcripts. Initially, a first-round RT-PCR of the TCR CDR3 employed the HTBI primer set. MiXCR, applied by TCRdb to the multiplex PCR reads, yields one record per CDR3 protein. Among 650,000 to 700,000 distinct CDR3 sequences, 15% to 20% were seen once, and the ten largest hold roughly a sixth. Sequencing was carried out using blood. Every receptor here comes from a man aged 50 or older with Graves' hyperthyroidism.

This clonotype showed up many times. The chain combines TRBV12-3 or TRBV12-4 with TRBJ2-3, with D perhaps assigned TRBD1 or TRBD2 (6 bases each). V dropped 5 bases and J dropped 2 bases, with 11 bases sitting between them. The CDR3 runs 14 residues. The CDR3 is CASSLGGPTDTQYF. DNA for the CDR3: TGTGCCAGCAGTCTGGGGGGCCCCACAGATACGCAGTATTTT.

V is TRBV11-2 and J is TRBJ2-5; D is undetermined. The CDR3 has 14 residues. Looked up from germline, CDR1 is SGHAT and CDR2 is FQNNGV. Trimming pared 1 base from V and 5 bases from J, leaving 11 bases between. The CDR3 DNA sequence: TGTGCCAGCAGCTTAGTTTCAGATGGGGAGACCCAGTACTTC. Translating gives CASSLVSDGETQYF.

This clonotype has a count of ten or more. The chain recombines TRBV28 with TRBJ1-2; D might be TRBD1 (5 bases). This CDR3 contains 14 residues. Trimming removed 5 bases from V and 4 bases from J, with 14 bases in between. Germline V gives CDR1 MDHEN, CDR2 SYDVKM. CDR3 amino acids: CASSPIREGYGYTF. The CDR3, as DNA: TGTGCCAGCAGTCCCATCAGGGAAGGCTATGGCTACACCTTC.

This clonotype was counted a few times. The chain links TRBV20-1 to TRBJ1-5; D is unclear. Trimming left V 7 bases short and J 3 bases short, with 10 bases between. This CDR3 is built from 12 residues. Germline V lookup: CDR1 DFQATT, CDR2 SNEGSKA (reference sequence). CDR3: CSVDGPNQPQHF. As DNA, the CDR3 is TGCAGTGTCGACGGACCCAATCAGCCCCAGCATTTT.

There are many counts of this clonotype. This chain links TRBV9 with TRBJ2-1; maybe TRBD2 (6 bases). V was trimmed by 3 bases and J by 4 bases, leaving 8 bases between them. Germline V gene lookup returns CDR1 SGDLS and CDR2 YYNGEE. The CDR3 consists of 13 residues. The CDR3 protein is CASSGGTYNEQFF. In nucleotides, the CDR3 is TGTGCCAGCAGCGGCGGGACTTACAATGAGCAGTTCTTC. The entire variable domain, with the rest obtained from reference TRBV9 and TRBJ2-1, is as follows: DSGVTQTPKHLITATGQRVTLRCSPRSGDLSVYWYQQSLDQGLQFLIQYYNGEERAKGNILERFSAQQFPDLHSELNLSSLELGDSALYFCASSGGTYNEQFFGPGTRLTVL.